This is a list of T cell receptor beta chains from one sample in a study of blood T cell repertoires in COVID-19. The method was immunoSEQ multiplex PCR; TCRdb's version includes in-frame clones alone and lacks a portion of them. Of about 210,000 clones in the sample, over 70% were seen once. Input material: peripheral blood. The receptors were sampled from a woman aged 45-65 years with acute or convalescent COVID-19. CDR3s include the opening cysteine and the closing phenylalanine or tryptophan. The order of the fields is D gene, J gene, clone size, V gene, CDR3 DNA, CDR3 protein. D genes are given only for firm matches. Part of the rows lack a size; the others show once, few, many or a class for expanded clones.

D: TRBD1
J: TRBJ2-1
size: NA
V: TRBV24-1
DNA: TGTGCCACCAGTGATTCCCTAGGACAGGGTACCTACAATGAGCAGTTCTTC
CDR3: CATSDSLGQGTYNEQFF

D: TRBD2
J: TRBJ2-1
size: NA
V: TRBV7-2
DNA: TGTGCCAGCAGCTTAAGGGGCGGGAGCTTTCCGAATGAGCAGTTCTTC
CDR3: CASSLRGGSFPNEQFF

D: NA
J: TRBJ1-4
size: NA
V: TRBV5-1
DNA: TGCGCCAGCAGCCCACCGGGGGGGACTAATGAAAAACTGTTTTTT
CDR3: CASSPPGGTNEKLFF

D: NA
J: TRBJ2-2
size: NA
V: TRBV2
DNA: TGTGCCTCTAAGGGAGACAACGCGAACACCGGGGAGCTGTTTTTT
CDR3: CASKGDNANTGELFF

D: TRBD2
J: TRBJ2-7
size: few
V: TRBV10-2
DNA: TGCGCCAGCAGTGAAGGGGCTAGCGGAACCTACGAGCAGTACTTC
CDR3: CASSEGASGTYEQYF

D: TRBD1
J: TRBJ2-5
size: few
V: TRBV2
DNA: TGTGCCAGCAGTGAGGACAGGGAAGAGACCCAGTACTTC
CDR3: CASSEDREETQYF

D: TRBD1
J: TRBJ1-1
size: NA
V: TRBV13
DNA: TGTGCCAGCAGCCCGACGGTGAATAGGGGGCCGAACACTGAAGCTTTCTTT
CDR3: CASSPTVNRGPNTEAFF

D: TRBD2
J: TRBJ2-1
size: NA
V: TRBV11-3
DNA: TGTGCCAGCAGCTTATCACTAGCGGGCAATGAGCAGTTCTTC
CDR3: CASSLSLAGNEQFF

D: TRBD1
J: TRBJ1-1
size: NA
V: TRBV4-1
DNA: TGCGCCAGCAGCCAAGAAGAGGGGGCGGCCACTGAAGCTTTCTTT
CDR3: CASSQEEGAATEAFF

D: NA
J: TRBJ2-2
size: NA
V: TRBV1
DNA: TGCACCAGCAGCCCCCCTAGGGGGCAGGGAACCGGGGAGCTGTTTTTT
CDR3: CTSSPPRGQGTGELFF

D: NA
J: TRBJ1-2
size: NA
V: TRBV27
DNA: TGTGCCAGCAGTCTCATGGGACTTACCGGGTGGTATGGCTACACCTTC
CDR3: CASSLMGLTGWYGYTF

D: TRBD1
J: TRBJ2-7
size: NA
V: TRBV19
DNA: TGTGCCAGTGGACAGGGGAACGAGCAGTACTTC
CDR3: CASGQGNEQYF

D: NA
J: TRBJ1-1
size: NA
V: TRBV5-4
DNA: TGTGCCAGCAGCTCCGGGACAAGGATAACTGAAGCTTTCTTT
CDR3: CASSSGTRITEAFF

D: NA
J: TRBJ2-5
size: NA
V: TRBV10-2
DNA: TGCGCCAGCAGTGAGTCGACCGCTGGACAGCAACAATACTTC
CDR3: CASSESTAGQQQYF

D: NA
J: TRBJ2-1
size: NA
V: TRBV24-1
DNA: TGTGCCACCAGTGAACCCGACCCCGGGATCCACAATGAGCAGTTCTTC
CDR3: CATSEPDPGIHNEQFF

D: NA
J: TRBJ1-4
size: NA
V: TRBV23-1
DNA: TGCGCCAGCCCGCGGGGGGATTCTCAAGGAACTAATGAAAAACTGTTTTTT
CDR3: CASPRGDSQGTNEKLFF

D: TRBD2
J: TRBJ2-2
size: NA
V: TRBV11-3
DNA: TGTGCCAGCAGCTTGCTAGCGGGCGGGGAGCTGTTTTTT
CDR3: CASSLLAGGELFF

D: TRBD2
J: TRBJ2-7
size: NA
V: TRBV6-5
DNA: TGTGCCAGCAAACGGTTGCTAGCGGGGTCCTACGAGCAGTACTTC
CDR3: CASKRLLAGSYEQYF

D: TRBD1
J: TRBJ2-7
size: NA
V: TRBV5-1
DNA: TGCGCCAGCAGCTTGACAGGGGGCTACGAGCAGTACTTC
CDR3: CASSLTGGYEQYF

D: NA
J: TRBJ2-7
size: NA
V: TRBV11-2
DNA: TGTGCCAGCAGCTCTTTTAGCACTCCCTACGAGCAGTACTTC
CDR3: CASSSFSTPYEQYF

D: TRBD2
J: TRBJ2-7
size: NA
V: TRBV6-2/TRBV6-3
DNA: TGTGCCAGCAGTTACTCGTTCGACCCAGCGGGAGGAGGTTACGAGCAGTACTTC
CDR3: CASSYSFDPAGGGYEQYF

D: NA
J: TRBJ2-4
size: NA
V: TRBV2
DNA: TGTGCCAGCACTGGTGTAGGGGGAAACATTCAGTACTTC
CDR3: CASTGVGGNIQYF